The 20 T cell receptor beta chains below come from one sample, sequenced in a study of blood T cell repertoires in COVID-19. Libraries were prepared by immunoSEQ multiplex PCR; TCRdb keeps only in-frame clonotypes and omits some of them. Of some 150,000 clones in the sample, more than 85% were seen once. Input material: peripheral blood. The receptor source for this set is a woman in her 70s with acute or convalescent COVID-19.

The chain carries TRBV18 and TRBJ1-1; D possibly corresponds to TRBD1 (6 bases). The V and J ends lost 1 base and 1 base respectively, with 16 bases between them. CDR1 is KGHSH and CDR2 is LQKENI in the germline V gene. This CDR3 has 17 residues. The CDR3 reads CASSPLFQARGNTEAFF. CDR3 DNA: TGTGCCAGCTCACCACTTTTTCAAGCCAGGGGGAACACTGAAGCTTTCTTT.

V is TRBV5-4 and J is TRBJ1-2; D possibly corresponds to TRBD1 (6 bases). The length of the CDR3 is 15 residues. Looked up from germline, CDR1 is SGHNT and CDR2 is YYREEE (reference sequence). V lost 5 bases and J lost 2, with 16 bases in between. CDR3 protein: CASRRTGQPNYGYTF. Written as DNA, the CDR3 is TGTGCCAGCAGGCGAACGGGACAACCAAACTATGGCTACACCTTC.

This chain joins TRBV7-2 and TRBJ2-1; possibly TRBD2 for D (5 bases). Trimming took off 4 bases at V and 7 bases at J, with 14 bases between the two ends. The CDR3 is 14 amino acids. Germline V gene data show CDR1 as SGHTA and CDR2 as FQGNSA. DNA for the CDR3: TGTGCCAGCAGCTCCGTTGGTGGGAGAAATGAGCAGTTCTTC. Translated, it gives CASSSVGGRNEQFF.

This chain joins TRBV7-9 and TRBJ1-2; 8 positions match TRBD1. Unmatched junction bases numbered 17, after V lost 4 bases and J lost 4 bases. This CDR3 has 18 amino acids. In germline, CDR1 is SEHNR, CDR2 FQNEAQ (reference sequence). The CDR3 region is CASSSARPGTGILYGYTF. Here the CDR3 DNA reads TGTGCCAGCAGCTCTGCACGACCCGGGACAGGAATACTCTATGGCTACACCTTC. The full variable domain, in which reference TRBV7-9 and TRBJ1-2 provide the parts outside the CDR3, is DTGVSQNPRHKITKRGQNVTFRCDPISEHNRLYWYRQTLGQGPEFLTYFQNEAQLEKSRLLSDRFSAERPKGSFSTLEIQRTEQGDSAMYLCASSSARPGTGILYGYTFGSGTRLTVV.

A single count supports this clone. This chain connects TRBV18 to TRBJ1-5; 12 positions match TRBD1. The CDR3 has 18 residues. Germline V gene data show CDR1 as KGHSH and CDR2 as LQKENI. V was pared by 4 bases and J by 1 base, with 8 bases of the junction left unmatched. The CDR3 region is CASSLSGTGGRSNQPQHF. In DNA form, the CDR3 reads TGTGCCAGCTCACTCTCCGGGACAGGGGGCCGGAGCAATCAGCCCCAGCATTTT.

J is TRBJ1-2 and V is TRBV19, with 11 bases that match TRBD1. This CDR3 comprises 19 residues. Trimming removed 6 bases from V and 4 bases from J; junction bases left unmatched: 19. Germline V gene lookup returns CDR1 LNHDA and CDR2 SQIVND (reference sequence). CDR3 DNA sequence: TGTGCCAGTAGCCCTCGGACAGGGGGCGTCAGATTTTCGAGCTATGGCTACACCTTC. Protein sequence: CASSPRTGGVRFSSYGYTF.

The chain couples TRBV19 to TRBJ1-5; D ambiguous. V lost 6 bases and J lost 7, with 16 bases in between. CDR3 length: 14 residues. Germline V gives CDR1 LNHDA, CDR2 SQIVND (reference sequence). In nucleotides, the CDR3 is TGTGCCAGTAGACCAGAGGGCCTGGGGCAGCCCCAGCATTTT. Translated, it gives CASRPEGLGQPQHF.

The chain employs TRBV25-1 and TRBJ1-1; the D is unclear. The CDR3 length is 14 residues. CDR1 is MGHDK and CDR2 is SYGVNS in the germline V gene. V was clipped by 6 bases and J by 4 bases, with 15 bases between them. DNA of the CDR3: TGTGCCAGCAGGCGGGAAGGGTGGGCCACTGAAGCTTTCTTT. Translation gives CASRREGWATEAFF.

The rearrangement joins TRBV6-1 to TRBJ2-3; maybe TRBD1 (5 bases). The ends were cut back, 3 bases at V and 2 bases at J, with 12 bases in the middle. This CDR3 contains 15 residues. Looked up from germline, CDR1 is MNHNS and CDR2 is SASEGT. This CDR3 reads CASSEVKGYTDTQYF. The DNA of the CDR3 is TGTGCCAGCAGTGAGGTCAAGGGGTACACAGATACGCAGTATTTT.

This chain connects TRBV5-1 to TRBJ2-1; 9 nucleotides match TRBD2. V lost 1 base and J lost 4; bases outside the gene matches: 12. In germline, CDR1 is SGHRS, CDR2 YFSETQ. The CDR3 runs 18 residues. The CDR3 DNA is TGCGCCAGCAGCTTGATGGGACTAGCTTCTGCGTTTTACAATGAGCAGTTCTTC. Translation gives CASSLMGLASAFYNEQFF.

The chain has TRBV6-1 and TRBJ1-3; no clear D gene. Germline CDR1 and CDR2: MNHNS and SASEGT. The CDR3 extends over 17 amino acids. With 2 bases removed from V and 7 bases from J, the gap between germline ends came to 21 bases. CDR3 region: CASSEPVGYWGVNTIYF. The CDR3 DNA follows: TGTGCCAGCAGTGAACCGGTAGGGTACTGGGGAGTGAACACCATATATTTT.

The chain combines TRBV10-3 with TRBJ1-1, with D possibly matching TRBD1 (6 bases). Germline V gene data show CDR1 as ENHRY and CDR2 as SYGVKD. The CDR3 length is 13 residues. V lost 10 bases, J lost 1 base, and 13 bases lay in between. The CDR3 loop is CATGGAPNTEAFF. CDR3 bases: TGTGCCACGGGGGGGGCGCCGAACACTGAAGCTTTCTTT.

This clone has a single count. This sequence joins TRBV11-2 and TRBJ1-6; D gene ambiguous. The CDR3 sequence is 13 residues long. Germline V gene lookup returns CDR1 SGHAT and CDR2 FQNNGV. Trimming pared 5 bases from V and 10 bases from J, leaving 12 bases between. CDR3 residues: CASSLPFRSPLHF. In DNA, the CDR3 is TGTGCCAGCAGCCTACCTTTTCGGTCACCCCTCCACTTT.

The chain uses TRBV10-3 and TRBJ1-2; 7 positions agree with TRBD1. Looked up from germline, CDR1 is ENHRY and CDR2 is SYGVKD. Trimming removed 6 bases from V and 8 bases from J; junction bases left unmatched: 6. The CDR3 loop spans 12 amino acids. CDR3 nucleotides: TGTGCCATCAGCCCGTGGACAGGCGGCTACACCTTC. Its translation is CAISPWTGGYTF.

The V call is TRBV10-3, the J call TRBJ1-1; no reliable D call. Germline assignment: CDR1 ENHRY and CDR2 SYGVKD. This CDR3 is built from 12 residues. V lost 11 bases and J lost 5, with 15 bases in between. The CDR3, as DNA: TGTGCCCCCGGTAAAGGGAGTACTGAAGCTTTCTTT. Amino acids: CAPGKGSTEAFF.

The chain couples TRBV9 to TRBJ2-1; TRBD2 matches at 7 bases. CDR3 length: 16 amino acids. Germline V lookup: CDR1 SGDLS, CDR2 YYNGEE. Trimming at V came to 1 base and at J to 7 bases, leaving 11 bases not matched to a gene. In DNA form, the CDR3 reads TGTGCCAGCAGCGTAACTCCGGGGGGAGCGGGGAATGAGCAGTTCTTC. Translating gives CASSVTPGGAGNEQFF.

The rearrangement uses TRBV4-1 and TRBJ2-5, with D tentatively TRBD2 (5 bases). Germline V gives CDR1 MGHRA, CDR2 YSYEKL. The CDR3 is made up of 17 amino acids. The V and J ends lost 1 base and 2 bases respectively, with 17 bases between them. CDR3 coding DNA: TGCGCCAGCAGCCAAGCCCAACGAAGCGGAGCGCAAGAGACCCAGTACTTC. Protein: CASSQAQRSGAQETQYF.

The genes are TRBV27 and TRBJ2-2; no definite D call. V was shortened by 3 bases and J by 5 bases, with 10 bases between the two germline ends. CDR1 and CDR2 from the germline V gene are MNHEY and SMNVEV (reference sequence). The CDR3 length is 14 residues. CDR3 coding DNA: TGTGCCAGCAGTTTGCGTAGTGTTACCGGGGAGCTGTTTTTT. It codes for CASSLRSVTGELFF.

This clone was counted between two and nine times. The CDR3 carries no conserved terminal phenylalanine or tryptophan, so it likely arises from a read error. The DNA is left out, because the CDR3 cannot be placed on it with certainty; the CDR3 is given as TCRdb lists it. The CDR3 loop reads CSAPQTGGET. The chain is built from TRBV20-1 and TRBJ1-1. CDR1 DFQATT and CDR2 SNEGSKA come from the germline V gene (reference sequence). The CDR3 sequence runs 10 residues, both termini included.

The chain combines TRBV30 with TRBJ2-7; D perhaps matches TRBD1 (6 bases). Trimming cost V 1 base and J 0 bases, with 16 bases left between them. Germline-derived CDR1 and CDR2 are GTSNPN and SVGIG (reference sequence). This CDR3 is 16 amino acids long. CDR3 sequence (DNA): TGTGCCTGGAGTGCTCGACAGGCGTCGAGCTCCTACGAGCAGTACTTC. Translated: CAWSARQASSSYEQYF.